This TCR beta chain stems from a study of cytomegalovirus exposure and HLA in healthy donors (dated by TCRdb to 2016 to 2017). Background for the entire study: An earlier analysis of a few hundred of the donors reported under 300 Gb of sequence data and 95 million to 130 million unique TCR beta sequences obtained from around 170 million T cells. An early release covering 500 to 750 HLA-typed donors comprised about 300 gigabases of sequencing data and roughly 85 million unique TCR sequences. Of the roughly 400 genotyped donors, approximately 81% were placed in the genetic ancestry cluster associated with self-reported Caucasian donors. The study aimed to test whether cataloging public T cell receptors could reveal signatures of past pathogen exposure. Using immunosequencing, the study profiled T cell repertoires from about 650 subjects and related those repertoires to cytomegalovirus serostatus. In addition to the first cohort of 500 to 850 subjects, a separate validation cohort of some 120 different subjects was used. High-throughput TCR immunosequencing, statistical association of individual TCRs with disease status, and machine learning were combined to predict cytomegalovirus infection status. To study patterns of TCR occurrence, a later analysis re-analyzed previously published TCR beta repertoires from around 660 donors and added high-resolution HLA genotyping. In the later analysis, no new phenotypic data were used to find candidate immune exposures; instead, reliance was placed on TCR beta sequences and their occurrence across donors. An earlier analysis of approximately 580 of the donors used high-throughput TCR beta sequencing to judge whether each TCR beta V gene segment behaved as functional or pseudogenic. Donor age, sex, ethnicity and CMV serostatus were compiled together with the repertoire data. Genome-wide SNP genotypes for about 55% of the roughly 670 donors were used in a later genetic analysis, which treated that subset as a discovery cohort. Every repertoire in the discovery cohort had been generated on one and the same sequencing platform. Class I and class II HLA loci were covered by the typing at four-digit resolution. The number of donors typed differed by locus, with about 629-630 for A, B, C, DRB1 and DQB1, roughly 520 for DQA1, about 610 for DPA1, and around 450 for DPB1. Roughly five DR-DQ haplotypes were handled as single units for association and clustering, since linkage in the cohort was strong. On average, roughly 250,000 unique TCR beta nucleotide sequences were sequenced per donor among fewer than 500 genotyped donors of the cohort, with roughly 18% of those sequences being non-productive. On the study overall, not on this receptor specifically: Because HLA typing was missing for some donors at each locus, association tests included only the typed subset. The study gave a list of about 150 TCR beta chains associated with cytomegalovirus. In a later genetic analysis, fewer N-insertions in productive TCRs were reported among donors in an Asian-associated ancestry cluster than the 666-donor mean. Most TCR sequences were seen in very few donors, while some public TCRs were found in many individuals. V-gene and J-gene trimming of TCR beta chains was associated with a missense DCLRE1C variant in a later genetic analysis, and the association was replicated in an independent cohort. At a false discovery rate of 0.05, a later analysis linked under 20,000 TCR beta sequences to specific HLA alleles. The classifier was reported to diagnose cytomegalovirus status with high specificity and sensitivity in both the original cohort and the validation cohort. A further reported finding was that TCR beta sequences accurately predicted the HLA-A and HLA-B alleles for most subjects in the first cohort. Linkage disequilibrium might explain the correlated functional status among segregating V segments, but an unknown experimental factor could not be excluded. It was suggested by the authors that the approach could potentially be generalized to other disease states and immunological phenotypes. Because counts were too low, about 15 rarely observed V segments, including chromosome 9 orphons, were left out of the earlier analysis of approximately 500 of the donors. In an earlier analysis of around 600 of the donors, most TCR beta V segments appeared in productive rearrangements about 87% or about 30% of the time, broadly matching IMGT annotations. In a later analysis, the rate of TCR association differed among HLA loci, with DRB1 alleles having the most associated TCRs and HLA-C alleles having the fewest. Roughly uniform sequencing depth across donors was assumed in presence/absence analyses, although this assumption may not hold. This cohort had only TCR beta chains sequenced, and the lack of alpha or paired-chain data limited which features could be detected. A later analysis reported that several top co-occurrence clusters appeared linked to parvovirus B19, influenza, CMV and Epstein-Barr virus. A few of the identified cytomegalovirus-associated TCR beta chains were confirmed in vitro to be specific for cytomegalovirus antigens. The sequencing pipeline was judged likely to have produced a cluster of highly shared sequence variants as a technical artifact. A later analysis found that HLA-associated TCR beta chains were more clonally expanded and had lower generation probabilities than equally common non-associated chains. A later analysis found that most CMV-associated TCR beta chains appeared HLA-restricted, with HLA associations seemingly driven largely by CMV exposure. Strong co-occurrence of HLA alleles, especially DR and DQ, made assigning TCR associations to individual alleles difficult. The only immune exposure information available for the cohort was CMV serostatus.

The cohort comprised fewer than 750 healthy bone marrow donors. Cohort members were all nominally healthy when sampled, although unrecorded immune exposures were likely present. The donor was CMV seronegative and was included in the group of 352 seronegative cohort members. Every donor gave a peripheral blood sample, and the peripheral blood mononuclear cells from that sample were used for TCR beta sequencing. The Qiagen DNeasy Blood Extraction Kit was used to extract genomic DNA from the blood cell samples. In this sample, this clone turned up a few times. Its antigen has not been determined. No much larger clone is present one base from it, and per-base qualities are unavailable. Library preparation was by the immunoSEQ multiplex PCR assay. A mixture of 60 forward primers for TCR Vbeta segments and 13 reverse primers for TCR Jbeta segments was used in the multiplex PCR. Amplification of the CDR3 region of rearranged TCR beta genes was performed with a multiplex PCR assay on genomic DNA. On the Illumina HiSeq System, the amplified TCR beta libraries were sequenced as 87-base-pair reads. The authors' pipeline ran thus. A later analysis counted tens of millions of unique TCR beta chains across the 650 to 700 repertoires, and 9 million to 14 million of these chains were shared by at least two donors. To remove PCR and sequencing errors, raw reads were error-corrected and collapsed into unique sequences using a nearest-neighbor algorithm that merged closely related sequences. Alignment of CDR3 sequences to IMGT reference sequences was used to assign V, D and J gene segments. For a sequence to be retained, at least a six-nucleotide match to both a V gene segment and a J gene segment was required. A rearrangement counted as productive if the CDR3 had no stop codons and remained in frame with V and J, and every other rearrangement counted as non-productive. Following IMGT convention, CDR3 was defined as the stretch from the second conserved V-encoded cysteine to the conserved J-encoded phenylalanine. Sequences without an unambiguous match to a single V gene segment were excluded from the earlier analysis of about 600 of the donors. An earlier analysis of a few hundred of the donors classified V segments as functional when productive rearrangements were above 56.7% and as segregating when the standard deviation between donors was above 5%. To diagnose cytomegalovirus status from the catalog of TCR beta chain sequences, a statistical classification framework was built. V and J gene assignment, in a later analysis, came from comparing TCR nucleotide sequences with IMGT/GENE-DB human TR gene sequences. The TCRdist pipeline was used in a later analysis to assign CDR3 sequences and most-parsimonious VDJ recombination scenarios. In a later analysis, each TCR beta chain was defined by its CDR3 amino acid sequence together with its V-gene family, and reads lacking a unique V-gene family were excluded. As a way to deal with suspected cross-contamination and a sequencing artifact, a later analysis dropped approximately 570 nucleotide sequences that were highly shared and had low generation probability. In a later analysis, a clonal expansion index was calculated for each public chain from normalized within-repertoire ranks of inferred template counts. In a later analysis, generation probabilities were computed using a VDJ recombination model fitted to out-of-frame rearrangements, and the results were checked against IGoR. In a later analysis, hypergeometric tests were used to score TCR-TCR, TCR-HLA and TCR-CMV co-occurrence, with a repertoire-size bias correction applied to TCR pairs. False discovery rates were estimated in a later analysis by permuting HLA or CMV assignments 20 times. In a later analysis, co-occurring TCRs were grouped using DBSCAN, with TCRdist sequence similarity added in when clustering inside HLA-allele-positive subsets. Repertoires with fewer than 30,000 or more than 120,000 public chains, plus five repertoires with anomalous nucleotide sharing, were excluded from co-occurrence clustering. TCRdb holds this immuneACCESS table with in-frame rearrangements only. Some clones are missing; in checked studies, unresolved V genes explain under half, and the rest has no known cause. V and J calls plus clone size are reproduced from that table; the DNA served to infer D and trimming. The sample table holds roughly 200,000 clones, of which 70% to 80% were seen once. Clones ranked in the top ten supply about 1.9% of the sample.

The source of this sequence is a man under 40 in good health and CMV-seronegative. Input material: PBMCs.

The CDR3 in this case is CASSEVSNTGELFF. The nucleotide sequence is given as TGTGCCAGCAGTGAAGTGTCAAACACCGGGGAGCTGTTTTTT. This chain joins TRBV2 to TRBJ2-2, with the D gene call left open. The CDR3, cysteine through phenylalanine, is 14 amino acids long. Just CDR3 DNA is preserved here, 42 bases in frame from base 1. The V end loses 1 base and the J end loses 2 bases, and a stretch of 5 bases separates them. The germline V gene supplies CDR1 SNHLY and CDR2 FYNNEI.